These T cell receptor beta chains were read from a single sample in a study of spatial heterogeneity in lung cancer. MiXCR, applied by TCRdb to the 5' RACE reads, yields one record per CDR3 protein. The data show 17,000 or so distinct CDR3 sequences, less than 7.5% seen once. Sequences were derived from lung tumor tissue, sampled at surgery. The receptors were gathered from a male donor with early-stage non-small cell lung cancer. Each CDR3 is given with its conserved first and last residue. The D gene is left open where the match is weak. Only some rows state a clone size, as once, few, many or a class for expanded clones.

clone_size,j_call,d_call,v_call,cdr3_aa,cdr3_nt
few,TRBJ1-2,TRBD1,TRBV6-1,CAISTGFDYGYTF,TGTGCCATCTCGACAGGGTTCGACTATGGCTACACCTTC
few,TRBJ1-3,TRBD1,TRBV20-1,CSAADRGRRNTIYF,TGCAGTGCGGCTGACAGGGGGCGGAGAAACACCATATATTTT
medium-sized,TRBJ1-1,NA,TRBV30,CAWSSGTEAFF,TGTGCCTGGAGCTCGGGGACTGAAGCTTTCTTT
many,TRBJ1-1,NA,TRBV3-1,CASSQRRAYTEAFF,TGTGCCAGCAGCCAACGGCGAGCGTACACTGAAGCTTTCTTT
many,TRBJ1-1,NA,TRBV13,CASSSEGEAFF,TGTGCCAGCAGTTCCGAGGGAGAAGCTTTCTTT
many,TRBJ2-5,TRBD2,TRBV25-1,CARDGLASETQYF,TGTGCCAGGGACGGACTAGCGTCGGAGACCCAGTACTTC
NA,TRBJ2-7,NA,TRBV6-6,CASSYRGTGETEQYF,TGTGCCAGCAGTTATCGGGGGACCGGGGAGACAGAGCAGTACTTC
many,TRBJ2-3,TRBD2,TRBV6-2/TRBV6-3,CAIALSGATSTDTQYF,TGTGCCATCGCCCTTAGCGGGGCGACAAGCACAGATACGCAGTATTTT
many,TRBJ1-1,NA,TRBV12-3/TRBV12-4,CASSFTGPTEAFF,TGTGCCAGCAGTTTTACCGGTCCCACTGAAGCTTTCTTT
many,TRBJ1-4,NA,TRBV5-1,CASSSTGRVGEKLFF,TGCGCCAGCAGCTCCACGGGCAGGGTGGGTGAAAAACTGTTTTTT
many,TRBJ2-1,TRBD2,TRBV5-4,CASSLDTSGKYNEQFF,TGTGCCAGCAGCTTGGATACTAGCGGGAAATATAATGAGCAGTTCTTC
many,TRBJ2-7,NA,TRBV18,CASSPDPSAAYEQYF,TGTGCCAGCTCACCTGACCCATCGGCTGCCTACGAGCAGTACTTC
medium-sized,TRBJ2-4,NA,TRBV9,CASSPGVAKNIQYF,TGTGCCAGCAGCCCGGGAGTAGCCAAAAACATTCAGTACTTC
medium-sized,TRBJ2-5,NA,TRBV7-2,CASSRREGRQETQYF,TGTGCCAGCAGCCGCCGTGAGGGGCGCCAAGAGACCCAGTACTTC
NA,TRBJ2-3,NA,TRBV20-1,CSARVGRGRGTDTQYF,TGCAGTGCTAGAGTTGGGAGGGGGCGAGGCACAGATACGCAGTATTTT
many,TRBJ2-3,NA,TRBV20-1,CSARPAGITDTQYF,TGCAGTGCTAGACCTGCGGGAATCACAGATACGCAGTATTTT
many,TRBJ2-5,TRBD1,TRBV15,CATSRSEGAPETQYF,TGTGCCACCAGCAGATCAGAGGGGGCGCCGGAGACCCAGTACTTC
many,TRBJ2-2,NA,TRBV27,CASTKSGLAVNTGELFF,TGTGCCAGCACCAAATCGGGATTGGCGGTGAACACCGGGGAGCTGTTTTTT
NA,TRBJ2-7,TRBD2,TRBV6-5,CASSREGGWTSGSYEQYF,TGTGCCAGCAGCCGTGAGGGGGGTTGGACTAGCGGGAGCTACGAGCAGTACTTC
many,TRBJ2-7,NA,TRBV5-1,CASSSDGYSYEQYF,TGCGCCAGCAGCTCTGACGGGTACTCCTACGAGCAGTACTTC
NA,TRBJ2-1,TRBD2,TRBV28,CASSSPGTSGRRGEQFF,TGTGCCAGCAGTTCCCCTGGGACTAGCGGGAGGAGGGGTGAGCAGTTCTTC
NA,TRBJ1-5,NA,TRBV4-1,CASSQDPGQPQHF,TGCGCCAGCAGCCAAGACCCGGGCCAGCCCCAGCATTTT
few,TRBJ2-5,TRBD2,TRBV5-6,CASSFMKTSGAETQYF,TGTGCCAGCAGCTTTATGAAGACTAGCGGGGCCGAGACCCAGTACTTC
many,TRBJ1-5,NA,TRBV20-1,CSAREWGHDSNQPQHF,TGCAGTGCTAGAGAGTGGGGCCACGATAGCAATCAGCCCCAGCATTTT
NA,TRBJ2-3,TRBD2,TRBV20-1,CSARDQGGRADTQYF,TGCAGTGCTAGAGATCAGGGCGGGAGAGCAGATACGCAGTATTTT